The 9 T cell receptor beta chains below were found in one sample sequenced in a study of blood T cells in healthy people across ages. Next came a second PCR, run for about 6 to 12 cycles, which used a sample-barcoded 5' primer along with a J-beta primer mix. TCRdb recomputed calls from the 5' RACE reads with MiXCR, one row per CDR3 protein. Here the sample spans roughly 1,000,000 distinct CDR3 sequences, around 27% being singletons. These data were also filed under a second study, of T cells of mothers and their children.

The sequenced material came from blood. Receptors were obtained from a girl aged 2 to 10 in good health.

CDR3 amino acids: CASSLGLAGALDTQYF. In DNA form, the CDR3 reads TGCGCCAGCAGCCTAGGACTAGCGGGTGCTCTGGATACGCAGTATTTT. The V call is TRBV5-1, the J call TRBJ2-3, with 11 bases that match TRBD2. J lost 6 bases, V lost 4 bases, and 10 bases had no gene match. This CDR3 contains 16 residues. Germline assignment: CDR1 SGHRS and CDR2 YFSETQ.

V usage is TRBV7-9 and J usage is TRBJ2-7, with D perhaps TRBD1 (6 bases). V was clipped by 10 bases and J by 1 base, with 14 bases between them. Germline V gene sequence: CDR1 SEHNR, CDR2 FQNEAQ (reference sequence). This CDR3 has 13 amino acids. The CDR3 reads CATAGEPSYEQYF. CDR3 in DNA: TGTGCCACCGCAGGGGAACCATCCTACGAGCAGTACTTC.

CDR3 protein: CASSVSQGHTIYF. CDR3 nucleotides: TGTGCCAGCAGCGTCTCTCAGGGCCACACCATATATTTT. This chain connects TRBV7-3 to TRBJ1-3, with D tentatively TRBD1 (5 bases). From germline, CDR1 is SGHTA and CDR2 FQGTGA. The CDR3 sequence is 13 residues long. Trimming took off 5 bases at V and 8 bases at J, with 13 bases between the two ends.

This rearrangement joins TRBV7-9 to TRBJ1-2, with 7 positions matching TRBD1. CDR1 is SEHNR and CDR2 is FQNEAQ in the germline V gene (reference sequence). There are 13 residues in the CDR3. V lost 5 bases to trimming and J lost 5 bases; unmatched junction nucleotides: 5. CDR3 DNA: TGTGCCAGCAGCAAAACAGGGGTATATGGCTACACCTTC. It translates to CASSKTGVYGYTF.

This clonotype showed up just a few times. V gene TRBV29-1 combines with J gene TRBJ2-5; D remains unclear. Judging by the DNA end, TRBJ2-7 fits better; the J call may be wrong. The CDR3 contains 13 residues. Per germline, CDR1 SQVTM and CDR2 ANQGSEA. The chain's CDR3 is CSVQRPNTYEQYF. The CDR3 DNA sequence: TGCAGCGTTCAAAGACCGAATACCTACGAGCAGTACTTC.

This clonotype was seen repeatedly, ten times or more. The CDR3 coding sequence is TGTGCCAGCAGCTTAGTGTCCGGGACTAGGAACGAGCAGTACTTC. Protein: CASSLVSGTRNEQYF. The chain recombines TRBV7-9 with TRBJ2-7; TRBD2 agrees at 8 bases. CDR1 is SEHNR, CDR2 FQNEAQ, per germline (reference sequence). The V gene end was trimmed by 1 base and the J gene end by 5 bases; junction bases not matched to a gene: 7. The CDR3 sequence is 15 residues long.

J is TRBJ1-1 and V is TRBV7-2, with D uncertain. CDR3 size: 15 residues. Germline CDR1 reads SGHTA; CDR2 reads FQGNSA. Trimming cost V 4 bases and J 4 bases, with 16 bases left between them. The CDR3 sequence: CASSSSVMEGTEAFF. DNA for the CDR3: TGTGCCAGCAGCTCGAGCGTTATGGAGGGCACTGAAGCTTTCTTT.

The chain recombines TRBV20-1 with TRBJ2-7, with TRBD2 matching over 11 bases. V shed 3 bases, J shed 0 bases, and the junction held 10 bases outside the gene matches. This CDR3 region has 17 residues. From germline, CDR1 is DFQATT and CDR2 SNEGSKA (reference sequence). The CDR3: CSASFSSGRESSYEQYF. The CDR3 DNA is TGCAGTGCTAGCTTTAGTAGCGGGAGGGAAAGCTCCTACGAGCAGTACTTC.

This clonotype appeared a single time. One end of the junction varies from germline; a read error may be responsible. This chain links TRBV7-8 with TRBJ2-4; D may be TRBD2 (6 bases). In germline, CDR1 is SGHVS, CDR2 FQNEAQ. The CDR3 contains 16 residues. The CDR3 coding sequence is TGTGCCAGCGGCTTAGCGGTTGGCCTAGCCAAAAACATTCAGTACTTC. This codes for CASGLAVGLAKNIQYF.